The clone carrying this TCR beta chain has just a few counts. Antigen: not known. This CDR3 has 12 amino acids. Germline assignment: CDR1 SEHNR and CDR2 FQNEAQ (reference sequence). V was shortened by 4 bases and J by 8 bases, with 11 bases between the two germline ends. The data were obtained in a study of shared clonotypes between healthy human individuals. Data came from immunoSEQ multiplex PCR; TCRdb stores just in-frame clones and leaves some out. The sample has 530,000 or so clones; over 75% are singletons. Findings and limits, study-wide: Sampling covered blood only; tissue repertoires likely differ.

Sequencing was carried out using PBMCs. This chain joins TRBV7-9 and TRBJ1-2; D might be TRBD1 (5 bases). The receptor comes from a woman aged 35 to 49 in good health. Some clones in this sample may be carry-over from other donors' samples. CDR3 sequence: CASSSAGRGYTF. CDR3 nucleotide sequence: TGTGCCAGCAGCTCCGCGGGACGCGGCTACACCTTC.